This TCR beta chain originates from a study of cytomegalovirus exposure and HLA in healthy donors. The wider study: The Caucasian-associated ancestry cluster held roughly 84% of some 420 genotyped donors.

Vbeta (60) and Jbeta (13) primers were used in the PCR. The protocol was immunoSEQ multiplex PCR, while the TCRdb copy is restricted to in-frame clones and leaves out a portion. The sample carries some 270,000 clones, over 70% recorded once. Overall study results and limits: Another analysis was done later, and it associated around 17,000 TCR beta sequences with HLA alleles at 0.05 false discovery rate. Reportedly, cytomegalovirus status was diagnosed with high sensitivity and specificity.

Comments on this clone: Its antigen is not known. A junction boundary mismatches the germline segment, possibly from a read error.

The CDR3 is 13 amino acids. Germline CDR1 is SEHNR and CDR2 is FQNEAQ (reference sequence). The sequence was collected from a girl aged 2 to 9 in good health and CMV-seronegative. The sequenced sample was PBMCs. J is TRBJ1-2 and V is TRBV7-9, with D unclear. The CDR3 loop reads CACSLDSLHGYTF. CDR3 in DNA: TGTGCCTGCAGCTTAGACTCTCTTCATGGCTACACCTTC.